This T cell receptor beta chain was sequenced for a study of beta chain features in type 1 diabetes. Of the isolated RNA, all was reverse transcribed, and so the sequenced material was expressed TCRB transcripts. The table came from immunoSEQ multiplex PCR; TCRdb's copy has only in-frame clones and leaves some out. In the table there are 150,000 to 190,000 clones, less than 9.5% of which are singletons. The sequencing sample was made of central memory CD4+ T cells from blood. This clonotype originated in a man between 18 and 29 years old in good health.

In nucleotides, the CDR3 is TGTGCCAGCAGCCCCCTGATAGGAGGTAACACCGGGGAGCTGTTTTTT. Translating gives CASSPLIGGNTGELFF. The genes are TRBV5-4 and TRBJ2-2, with D tentatively TRBD2 (5 bases). Looked up from germline, CDR1 is SGHNT and CDR2 is YYREEE (reference sequence). Trimming cost V 4 bases and J 2 bases, with 15 bases left between them. The CDR3 has 16 amino acids.